This T cell receptor (beta chain) was sequenced during a study of blood T cell repertoires in COVID-19. Study as a whole: Sample material is recorded as cDNA or gDNA derived from T cells, B-cell-depleted T cells, or PBMCs.

The CDR3 extends over 15 amino acids. Germline CDR1 reads LGHNA; CDR2 reads YSLEER. Trimming removed 0 bases at V and 4 bases at J, with 12 bases between. Libraries were prepared by immunoSEQ multiplex PCR; TCRdb keeps only in-frame clonotypes and omits some of them. This table has 280,000 or so clones, roughly 86% appearing once. J is TRBJ1-2 and V is TRBV4-3; possible D gene TRBD1, 6 bases. Input material: peripheral blood. This TCR was recovered from a man aged 18 to 35 with active or convalescent COVID-19. The CDR3 here is CASSQEGQSLYGYTF. DNA of the CDR3: TGCGCCAGCAGCCAAGAAGGACAGAGTCTCTATGGCTACACCTTC.